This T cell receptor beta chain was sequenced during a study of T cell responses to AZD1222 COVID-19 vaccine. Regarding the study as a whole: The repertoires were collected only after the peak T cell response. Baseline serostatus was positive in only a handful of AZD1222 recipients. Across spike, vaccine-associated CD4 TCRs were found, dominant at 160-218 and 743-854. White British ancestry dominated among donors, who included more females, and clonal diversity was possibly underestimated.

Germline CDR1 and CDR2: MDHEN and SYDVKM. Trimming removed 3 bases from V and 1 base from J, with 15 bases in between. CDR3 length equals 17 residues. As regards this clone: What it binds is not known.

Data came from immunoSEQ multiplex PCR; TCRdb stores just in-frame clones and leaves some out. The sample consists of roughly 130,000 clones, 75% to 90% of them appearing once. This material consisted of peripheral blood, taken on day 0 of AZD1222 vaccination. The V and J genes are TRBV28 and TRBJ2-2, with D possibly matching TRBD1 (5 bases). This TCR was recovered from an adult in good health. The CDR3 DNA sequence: TGTGCCAGCAGTTTCGTAGGGGTCCTGAGGAACACCGGGGAGCTGTTTTTT. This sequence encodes CASSFVGVLRNTGELFF. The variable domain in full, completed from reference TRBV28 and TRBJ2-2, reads DVKVTQSSRYLVKRTGEKVFLECVQDMDHENMFWYRQDPGLGLRLIYFSYDVKMKEKGDIPEGYSVSREKKERFSLILESASTNQTSMYLCASSFVGVLRNTGELFFGEGSRLTVL.